This is a list of T cell receptor beta chains from one sample in a study of blood T cells in healthy people across ages. TCRdb re-analysed the 5' RACE reads in MiXCR, keeping a single row per CDR3 protein. The repertoire holds 780,000 or so distinct CDR3 sequences, with roughly 25% as singletons. This sample was shared with a second study, whose subject was T cells of mothers and their children.

Sequenced sample: blood. Source of these receptors: a boy between 10 and 17 years old in good health. Each CDR3 is given with its conserved first and last residue. Each record gives: V gene, J gene, clone size, D gene, CDR3 DNA, CDR3 protein. A D gene is named only where the DNA matches it firmly. The size field is filled for only some rows; it gives once, few, many or a size class.

v_gene: TRBV7-9
j_gene: TRBJ2-2
abundance: few
d_gene: -
CDR3nt: TGTGCCAGCAGCCCGACTTTTACCGGGGAGCTGTTTTTT
CDR3aa: CASSPTFTGELFF

v_gene: TRBV6-2/TRBV6-3
j_gene: TRBJ2-7
abundance: few
d_gene: TRBD2
CDR3nt: TGTGCCAGCAGTCCCCGGACTAGCGGGGGGACCTACGAGCAGTACTTC
CDR3aa: CASSPRTSGGTYEQYF

v_gene: TRBV28
j_gene: TRBJ1-1
abundance: few
d_gene: TRBD1
CDR3nt: TGTGCCAGCAGTTCTTTAGACAGGGTTAACACTGAAGCTTTCTTT
CDR3aa: CASSSLDRVNTEAFF

v_gene: TRBV5-1
j_gene: TRBJ2-6
abundance: few
d_gene: TRBD2
CDR3nt: TGCGCCAGCTCACTCGGGGGGGCGGAAGGGGCCAACGTCCTGACTTTC
CDR3aa: CASSLGGAEGANVLTF

v_gene: TRBV2
j_gene: TRBJ2-7
abundance: few
d_gene: -
CDR3nt: TGTGCCAGCAGACAGGTCGCGCGCGAGCAGTACTTC
CDR3aa: CASRQVAREQYF

v_gene: TRBV29-1
j_gene: TRBJ2-3
abundance: few
d_gene: -
CDR3nt: TGCAGCGCCATAGGGGGGTTCGCAGATACGCAGTATTTT
CDR3aa: CSAIGGFADTQYF

v_gene: TRBV7-2
j_gene: TRBJ1-2
abundance: few
d_gene: -
CDR3nt: TGTGCCAGCAGCTTGTACAGGGAAGTCTATGGCTACACCTTC
CDR3aa: CASSLYREVYGYTF

v_gene: TRBV18
j_gene: TRBJ2-1
abundance: few
d_gene: -
CDR3nt: TGTGCCAGCTCACCGTTCTCAGGGGCCGGGATCTATAGCTTC
CDR3aa: CASSPFSGAGIYSF

v_gene: TRBV3-1
j_gene: TRBJ2-5
abundance: -
d_gene: -
CDR3nt: TGTGCCAGCAGCCAAGTCTTGCGGGGTTTCCAAGAGACCCAGTACTTC
CDR3aa: CASSQVLRGFQETQYF

v_gene: TRBV20-1
j_gene: TRBJ2-3
abundance: -
d_gene: -
CDR3nt: TGCAGTGCTACCGGGAACCTATGGGATACGCAGTATTTT
CDR3aa: CSATGNLWDTQYF

v_gene: TRBV29-1
j_gene: TRBJ1-2
abundance: few
d_gene: -
CDR3nt: TGCAGCGTTGGTCTGCAGGGGAACGATGGCTACACCTTC
CDR3aa: CSVGLQGNDGYTF

v_gene: TRBV7-9
j_gene: TRBJ2-3
abundance: once
d_gene: -
CDR3nt: TGTGCCAGCAGCTTACTGAGCAGACAGCCGGGGGATACGCAGTATTTT
CDR3aa: CASSLLSRQPGDTQYF

v_gene: TRBV20-1
j_gene: TRBJ2-7
abundance: -
d_gene: -
CDR3nt: TGCAGTGCTAGAGTGGGCCCGCGAAGACTCGAGCAGTACTTC
CDR3aa: CSARVGPRRLEQYF

v_gene: TRBV27
j_gene: TRBJ2-6
abundance: -
d_gene: TRBD1
CDR3nt: TGTGCCAGTGAAACAGGGGGCTCTGGGGCCAACGTCCTGACTTTC
CDR3aa: CASETGGSGANVLTF

v_gene: TRBV29-1
j_gene: TRBJ2-1
abundance: -
d_gene: TRBD1
CDR3nt: TGCAGCGTTGTTTTAACCGATGGACAGGGCTCCTACAATGAGCAGTTCTTC
CDR3aa: CSVVLTDGQGSYNEQFF

v_gene: TRBV7-3
j_gene: TRBJ2-5
abundance: few
d_gene: -
CDR3nt: TGTGCCAGCAGCTTATCGGCCAGGGAGACCCAGTACTTC
CDR3aa: CASSLSARETQYF

v_gene: TRBV6-1
j_gene: TRBJ1-1
abundance: -
d_gene: TRBD1
CDR3nt: TGTGCCAGCAGCCCCCCTAGGTGGGTCAAGGGGGCTATAAATTTGAACACTGAAGCTTTCTTT
CDR3aa: CASSPPRWVKGAINLNTEAFF

v_gene: TRBV7-9
j_gene: TRBJ2-7
abundance: -
d_gene: -
CDR3nt: TGTGCCAGCAGCTTAGTGGCACTCCCTTCCTACGAGCAGTACTTC
CDR3aa: CASSLVALPSYEQYF